Presented here are 26 T cell receptor beta chains from one specimen sequenced in a study of beta chain features in type 1 diabetes. The isolated RNA, all of it, was reverse transcribed, so expressed TCRB transcripts were what got sequenced. Profiled with immunoSEQ multiplex PCR; TCRdb holds only in-frame clones, not every one. The data show about 140,000 clones, with 6.9% seen just once and around 1.3% held by the top ten. The specimen was central memory CD4+ T cells from blood. These receptor sequences come from a woman in her twenties or thirties in good health.

This clone appeared a few times. The chain's CDR3 is CASSPHTGGLSPLHF. CDR3 coding DNA: TGTGCCAGCAGTCCTCACACGGGCGGGCTTTCACCCCTCCACTTT. The gene calls are TRBV28 and TRBJ1-6; D is uncertain. Per germline, CDR1 MDHEN and CDR2 SYDVKM. There are 15 residues in the CDR3. Trimming took 5 bases from V and 9 from J, leaving 17 bases between them.

The chain links TRBV27 to TRBJ1-2; possible D gene TRBD1, 6 bases. CDR1 is MNHEY and CDR2 is SMNVEV in the germline V gene (reference sequence). This CDR3 spans 16 amino acids. Trimming took 2 bases from V and 0 from J, leaving 13 bases between them. CDR3 protein: CASSLGQRAANYGYTF. In nucleotides, the CDR3 is TGTGCCAGCAGTTTAGGACAGAGGGCAGCTAACTATGGCTACACCTTC.

The table lists this clone with many counts. V is TRBV19 and J is TRBJ2-2; TRBD2 is a possible D gene (6 bases). Germline CDR1 and CDR2: LNHDA and SQIVND (reference sequence). This CDR3 is 14 amino acids long. Deletions cut 3 bases from V and 7 bases from J, with 12 bases between. CDR3 nucleotide sequence: TGTGCCAGTAGTATCGAAGCTAGCGTCGGGGAGCTGTTTTTT. Amino acid sequence: CASSIEASVGELFF. The variable domain in full, completed from reference TRBV19 and TRBJ2-2, reads DGGITQSPKYLFRKEGQNVTLSCEQNLNHDAMYWYRQDPGQGLRLIYYSQIVNDFQKGDIAEGYSVSREKKESFPLTVTSAQKNPTAFYLCASSIEASVGELFFGEGSRLTVL.

The J gene is TRBJ2-3, the V gene TRBV7-9; 8 bases match TRBD2. V lost 4 bases to trimming and J lost 1 base; unmatched junction nucleotides: 7. The CDR3 contains 16 residues. From germline, CDR1 is SEHNR and CDR2 FQNEAQ (reference sequence). The DNA of the CDR3 is TGTGCCAGCAGCTATGCCACAGCGGGAGGCACAGATACGCAGTATTTT. Protein product: CASSYATAGGTDTQYF.

This chain connects TRBV25-1 to TRBJ2-7; 8 bases align to TRBD1. This CDR3 region has 13 residues. V was clipped by 7 bases and J by 7 bases; unmatched bases: 9. Germline lookup yields CDR1 MGHDK and CDR2 SYGVNS. The chain's CDR3 is CASTLTGGREQYF. Written as DNA, the CDR3 is TGTGCCAGCACTTTAACAGGGGGGAGGGAGCAGTACTTC.

This clone was seen many times. V usage is TRBV4-2 and J usage is TRBJ2-2, with TRBD1 identical over 8 bases. Per the germline V gene, CDR1 is LGHNA and CDR2 is YNFKEQ. The trim removed 1 base at V and 6 bases at J, leaving 7 bases unmatched. There are 16 residues in the CDR3. CDR3 amino acids: CASSQVAEQGAGELFF. Written as DNA, the CDR3 is TGTGCCAGCAGCCAAGTTGCAGAACAGGGGGCCGGGGAGCTGTTTTTT.

Ten or more counts support this clone. This chain connects TRBV29-1 to TRBJ1-3, with D unclear. V gave up 4 bases and J gave up 0 bases, with 13 bases separating them. Germline values: CDR1 SQVTM, CDR2 ANQGSEA. The CDR3 spans 15 residues. CDR3: CSVALGGGSGNTIYF. The CDR3 nucleotides are TGCAGCGTTGCCTTGGGCGGAGGCTCTGGAAACACCATATATTTT. Full variable domain (rest looked up from reference TRBV29-1 and TRBJ1-3): SAVISQKPSRDICQRGTSLTIQCQVDSQVTMMFWYRQQPGQSLTLIATANQGSEATYESGFVIDKFPISRPNLTFSTLTVSNMSPEDSSIYLCSVALGGGSGNTIYFGEGSWLTVV.

The chain couples TRBV11-2 to TRBJ1-2; D unresolved. V lost 0 bases and J 4 bases, leaving 6 bases between the germline ends. Germline V lookup: CDR1 SGHAT, CDR2 FQNNGV. CDR3 length equals 13 residues. CDR3 loop: CASSLEPVYGYTF. The CDR3 bases are TGTGCCAGCAGCTTAGAACCAGTCTATGGCTACACCTTC.

The chain has TRBV5-6 and TRBJ2-2, with 7 bases aligning to TRBD1. Per germline, CDR1 SGHDT and CDR2 YYEEEE. Unmatched junction bases numbered 16, after V lost 5 bases and J lost 3 bases. This CDR3 is built from 18 residues. This CDR3 is CASSLMVRQGWDTGELFF. CDR3 bases: TGTGCCAGCAGTTTAATGGTTCGACAGGGTTGGGACACCGGGGAGCTGTTTTTT.

This clone was seen a few times. The chain couples TRBV4-2 to TRBJ1-2, with 9 bases identical to TRBD1. J was trimmed by 1 base and V by 2 bases; bases with no gene match: 8. CDR1 LGHNA and CDR2 YNFKEQ come from the germline V gene. CDR3 length equals 17 residues. Here the CDR3 reads CASSQFAGTGNNYGYTF. In nucleotides, the CDR3 is TGTGCCAGCAGCCAATTCGCCGGGACAGGGAATAACTATGGCTACACCTTC.

This clone turned up a few times. This sequence joins TRBV5-4 and TRBJ2-1; 7 bases match TRBD2. Trimming removed 3 bases from V and 6 bases from J; junction bases left unmatched: 9. CDR3 length equals 15 residues. From germline, CDR1 is SGHNT and CDR2 YYREEE (reference sequence). CDR3 protein: CASSSRAGASNEQFF. The CDR3 DNA sequence: TGTGCCAGCAGCTCCCGTGCGGGAGCCTCCAATGAGCAGTTCTTC.

The chain employs TRBV6-1 and TRBJ2-5; no firm D call. Trimming left V 2 bases short and J 7 bases short, with 5 bases between. CDR3 length: 11 residues. Germline values: CDR1 MNHNS, CDR2 SASEGT. CDR3 coding DNA: TGTGCCAGCAGTGAATCTAGGACCCAGTACTTC. It is translated as CASSESRTQYF.

This chain connects TRBV2 to TRBJ2-3; D unresolved. The CDR3 covers 12 residues. Germline CDR1 SNHLY, CDR2 FYNNEI. The V end was cut by 2 bases, the J end by 4 bases, with 4 bases between. CDR3 DNA sequence: TGTGCCAGCAGTGAAAGCGCAGATACGCAGTATTTT. Translation gives CASSESADTQYF.

This clone was detected many times. The chain recombines TRBV4-2 with TRBJ2-7, with TRBD2 matching 9 bases. CDR1 is LGHNA and CDR2 is YNFKEQ in the germline V gene. There are 16 residues in the CDR3. With V trimmed by 2 bases and J by 6 bases, 11 bases remained unmatched. CDR3 region: CASSQTIGTSHAEQYF. Here the CDR3 DNA reads TGTGCCAGCAGCCAAACGATAGGGACTAGCCATGCCGAGCAGTACTTC.

This clone occurred a few times. This chain joins TRBV5-4 and TRBJ2-3, with 10 positions matching TRBD2. Germline V lookup: CDR1 SGHNT, CDR2 YYREEE (reference sequence). This CDR3 comprises 19 residues. Trimming removed 0 bases from V and 8 bases from J; junction bases left unmatched: 18. CDR3 bases: TGTGCCAGCAGCTTGGGGTTCCGGCTAGCGGGAGATGAAGGGGGTACGCAGTATTTT. Its protein is CASSLGFRLAGDEGGTQYF.

This clone was recorded a few times. This chain joins TRBV7-8 and TRBJ2-3; D is possibly TRBD1 (6 bases). This CDR3 contains 13 residues. Germline CDR1 reads SGHVS; CDR2 reads FQNEAQ. Trimming pared 5 bases from V and 6 bases from J, leaving 12 bases between. This CDR3 reads CASSQGSGDTQYF. The CDR3 coding sequence is TGTGCCAGCAGCCAGGGGAGTGGGGATACGCAGTATTTT.

The CDR3 spells CASSSGQGADGYTF. The CDR3 DNA follows: TGCGCCAGCAGCTCGGGACAGGGGGCCGATGGCTACACCTTC. The chain uses TRBV5-1 and TRBJ1-2; 12 bases agree with TRBD1. This CDR3 has 14 residues. The V gene's germline CDR1 is SGHRS and CDR2 YFSETQ. Trimming cost V 3 bases and J 6 bases; bases outside gene matches: 3.

This rearrangement joins TRBV6-1 to TRBJ1-4; D not resolved. CDR1 is MNHNS, CDR2 SASEGT, per germline. The CDR3 has 14 amino acids. The V and J ends lost 2 bases and 14 bases respectively, with 18 bases between them. The CDR3, as DNA: TGTGCCAGCAGTGAAAGCGGACTTTCTCCGGCCCTGTTTTTT. Translation gives CASSESGLSPALFF.

This clone was seen more than once but under ten times. The chain employs TRBV5-6 and TRBJ1-2; possible D gene TRBD1, 5 bases. Germline values: CDR1 SGHDT, CDR2 YYEEEE. Trimming removed 3 bases at V and 2 bases at J, with 8 bases between. The CDR3 has 13 amino acids. In DNA form, the CDR3 reads TGTGCCAGCAGCTCGACAGAGAACTATGGCTACACCTTC. This encodes CASSSTENYGYTF. The variable domain in full, with the rest retrieved from reference TRBV5-6 and TRBJ1-2, is DAGVTQSPTHLIKTRGQQVTLRCSPKSGHDTVSWYQQALGQGPQFIFQYYEEEERQRGNFPDRFSGHQFPNYSSELNVNALLLGDSALYLCASSSTENYGYTFGSGTRLTVV.

V gene TRBV7-2 combines with J gene TRBJ2-5; 10 bases fit TRBD1. Germline assignment: CDR1 SGHTA and CDR2 FQGNSA. The CDR3 sequence is 15 residues long. V lost 4 bases to trimming and J lost 5 bases; unmatched junction nucleotides: 7. The DNA for the CDR3 is TGTGCCAGCAGCTCCGGACAGGGGGGAGATGAGACCCAGTACTTC. Translating it yields CASSSGQGGDETQYF.

The gene calls are TRBV5-4 and TRBJ2-1, with 9 bases fitting TRBD2. The junction had 5 bases not matched to a gene; V was cut back by 4 bases and J by 3 bases. The CDR3 loop spans 15 amino acids. Germline CDR1 SGHNT, CDR2 YYREEE (reference sequence). As DNA, the CDR3 is TGTGCCAGCAGCCCCGAGCGGGAGGTCTACAATGAGCAGTTCTTC. Encoded protein: CASSPEREVYNEQFF.

This clone was recorded a few times. The chain carries TRBV5-1 and TRBJ2-1; TRBD2 is a possible D gene (6 bases). The CDR3 has 14 amino acids. Germline CDR1 reads SGHRS; CDR2 reads YFSETQ. The V and J ends lost 2 bases and 5 bases respectively, with 11 bases between them. The DNA for the CDR3 is TGCGCCAGCAGCTTAGAGCGGGTCAACAATGAGCAGTTCTTC. Translation: CASSLERVNNEQFF.

The rearrangement joins TRBV18 to TRBJ2-7; 11 positions match TRBD2. The J segment lost 1 base and the V segment lost 3 bases, leaving 5 bases of the junction unmatched. This CDR3 is 16 amino acids long. Germline V gene sequence: CDR1 KGHSH, CDR2 LQKENI. The CDR3 sequence: CASSPRTSGSSYEQYF. The CDR3 DNA follows: TGTGCCAGCTCACCTCGGACTAGCGGGTCTTCCTACGAGCAGTACTTC.

V usage is TRBV30 and J usage is TRBJ2-2; D perhaps matches TRBD2 (6 bases). Trimming took 8 bases from V and 1 from J, leaving 11 bases between them. The CDR3 is made up of 13 amino acids. Germline V gives CDR1 GTSNPN, CDR2 SVGIG (reference sequence). The CDR3, as DNA: TGTGCCCGGGGGTTGGAGAACACCGGGGAGCTGTTTTTT. It is translated as CARGLENTGELFF.

CDR3 protein: CASSQGTSGYNEQFF. The CDR3, as DNA: TGTGCCAGCAGCCAAGGGACTAGCGGTTACAATGAGCAGTTCTTC. The rearrangement links TRBV7-6 to TRBJ2-1, with 11 bases lining up with TRBD2. CDR1 is SGHVS and CDR2 is FNYEAQ in the germline V gene. V lost 5 bases and J lost 4; bases outside the gene matches: 4. The CDR3 consists of 15 residues.

This clone was seen a handful of times. The chain recombines TRBV6-1 with TRBJ2-7, with unresolved D. CDR3 length: 11 residues. V lost 6 bases to trimming and J lost 3 bases, with 6 bases between them. Germline V CDR1 and CDR2: MNHNS, SASEGT. CDR3 sequence (DNA): TGTGCCAGCAGGACAAACTACGAGCAGTACTTC. Residues: CASRTNYEQYF.